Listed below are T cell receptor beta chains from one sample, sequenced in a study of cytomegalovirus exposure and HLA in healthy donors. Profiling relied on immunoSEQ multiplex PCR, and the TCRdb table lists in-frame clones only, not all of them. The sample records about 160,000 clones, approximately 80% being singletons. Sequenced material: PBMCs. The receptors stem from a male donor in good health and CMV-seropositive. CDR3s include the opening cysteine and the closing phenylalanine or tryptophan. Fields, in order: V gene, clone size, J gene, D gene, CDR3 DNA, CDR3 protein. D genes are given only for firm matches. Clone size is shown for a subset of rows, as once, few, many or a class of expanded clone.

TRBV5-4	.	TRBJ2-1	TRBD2	TGTGCCAGCAGCGGGGCCCTGGGCGGGAGTGACAACAATGAGCAGTTCTTC	CASSGALGGSDNNEQFF
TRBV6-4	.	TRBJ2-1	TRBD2	TGTGCCAGCAGCGTTACTAGCGCCAATGAGCAGTTCTTC	CASSVTSANEQFF
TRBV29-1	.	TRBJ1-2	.	TGCAGCGTTGACCTAGGCTACACCTTC	CSVDLGYTF
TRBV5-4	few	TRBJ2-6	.	TGTGCCAGCAGCTTAGGACAGCCTGGGGCCAACGTCCTGACTTTC	CASSLGQPGANVLTF
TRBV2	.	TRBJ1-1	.	TGTGCCAGCACCAATGCCCAGGGGCCCACTGAAGCTTTCTTT	CASTNAQGPTEAFF
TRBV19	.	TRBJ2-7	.	TGTGCCAGTAGTATCGCCAGGTCCTACGAGCAGTACTTC	CASSIARSYEQYF
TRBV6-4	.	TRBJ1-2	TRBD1	TGTGCCAGCAGTGACTCGGGGACAGGACCTCTCTATGGCTACACCTTC	CASSDSGTGPLYGYTF
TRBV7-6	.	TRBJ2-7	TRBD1	TGTGCCAGCAGCTTGGGGACAGAACCAACGGTAAACTTC	CASSLGTEPTVNF
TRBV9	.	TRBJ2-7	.	TGTGCCAGCAGCCCACGCCCCGCCCTAGCATACGAGCAGTACTTC	CASSPRPALAYEQYF
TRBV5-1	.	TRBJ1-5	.	TGCGCCAGCAGCTTGGGACAGGATATGAGTCAGCCCCAGCATTTT	CASSLGQDMSQPQHF
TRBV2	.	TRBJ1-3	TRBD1	TGTGCCAGCAGTGGACAGGGAATCTCTGGAAACACCATATATTTT	CASSGQGISGNTIYF
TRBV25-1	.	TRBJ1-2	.	TGTGCCAGCAGTAGACAGGACTATGGCTACACCTTC	CASSRQDYGYTF
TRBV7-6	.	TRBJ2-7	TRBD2	TGTGCCAGCAGCGGGGGGACTAGCGTCTCCTACGAGCAGTACTTC	CASSGGTSVSYEQYF
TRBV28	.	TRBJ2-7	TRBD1	TGTGCCAGCCTGCAGATTCGAGCAGGGGGTACCTACGAGCAGTACTTC	CASLQIRAGGTYEQYF
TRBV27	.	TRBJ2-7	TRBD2	TGTGCCAGCAGATCCGGACTAGCGGGATTCTACGAGCAGTACTTC	CASRSGLAGFYEQYF
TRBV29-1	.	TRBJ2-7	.	TGCAGCGCCGTTCAGGGAATGGGCGAGCAGTACTTC	CSAVQGMGEQYF
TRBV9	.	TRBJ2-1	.	TGTGCCAGCAGCCCCCCCGGCGGGATGCTCTACAATGAGCAGTTCTTC	CASSPPGGMLYNEQFF
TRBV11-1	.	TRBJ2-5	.	TGTGCCAGCAGCCCCCGTGGGGGGATGGCTGAGGGAGAGACCCAGTACTTC	CASSPRGGMAEGETQYF
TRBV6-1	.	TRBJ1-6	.	TGTGCCAGCAGACCTGACAGACGGGGGTCACCCCTCCACTTT	CASRPDRRGSPLHF
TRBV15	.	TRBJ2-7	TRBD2	TGTGCCACCTCCGGGACTAGCGGGCTGGACGAGCAGTACTTC	CATSGTSGLDEQYF
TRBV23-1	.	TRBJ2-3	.	TGCGCCAGCAGTCAATACTCCGGGAGAGACACAGATACGCAGTATTTT	CASSQYSGRDTDTQYF
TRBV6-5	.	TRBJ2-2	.	TGTGCCAGCAGGCCGCCCCCAGGGGCCGGGGAGCTGTTTTTT	CASRPPPGAGELFF
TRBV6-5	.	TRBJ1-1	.	TGTGCCAGCAGTGCCGCCACAGTAATGAACACTGAAGCTTTCTTT	CASSAATVMNTEAFF
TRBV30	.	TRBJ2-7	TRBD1	TGTGCCTGGAGTCGACAGGGCCCCTACGAGCAGTACTTC	CAWSRQGPYEQYF
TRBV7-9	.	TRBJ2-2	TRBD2	TGTTCCAGCAGCTTCGGACTAGCCAGGCAGGGGGAGCTGTTTTTT	CSSSFGLARQGELFF
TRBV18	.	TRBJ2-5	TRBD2	TGTGCCAGCTCACCCCTAGCGGGAGCTCAAGAGACCCAGTACTTC	CASSPLAGAQETQYF
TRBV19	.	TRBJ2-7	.	TGTGCCACCAGTCCCGGGACACTCATATACGAGCAGTACTTC	CATSPGTLIYEQYF
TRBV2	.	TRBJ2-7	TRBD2	TGTGCCAGCACCCTACTAGCGGGAGGTATCGACGAGCAGTACTTC	CASTLLAGGIDEQYF